These 27 T cell receptor beta chains came from one sample sequenced in a study of cytomegalovirus exposure and HLA in healthy donors. The PCR employed 60 Vbeta primers together with 13 Jbeta primers. Measured with immunoSEQ multiplex PCR; TCRdb has only the in-frame clones, and not every one. The data show some 130,000 clones, around 80% seen once. What was sequenced was PBMCs. All receptors derive from a man in his forties in good health and CMV-seropositive.

This chain uses TRBV28 with TRBJ1-5; TRBD1 matches 8 bases. Germline CDR1 reads MDHEN; CDR2 reads SYDVKM. V trimming: 5 bases; J trimming: 7 bases; junction bases outside the gene matches: 7. The CDR3 is 14 amino acids. The CDR3 reads CASSPDRVGQPQHF. For the CDR3, the DNA is TGTGCCAGCAGTCCGGACAGGGTCGGCCAGCCCCAGCATTTT.

V and J are TRBV5-1 and TRBJ2-3; D unresolved. There are 15 residues in the CDR3. Trimming pared 4 bases from V and 2 bases from J, leaving 14 bases between. Per the germline V gene, CDR1 is SGHRS and CDR2 is YFSETQ. The CDR3 DNA is TGCGCCAGCAGCGGAGTTTCTCCTGTCACAGATACGCAGTATTTT. Translation gives CASSGVSPVTDTQYF.

This rearrangement joins TRBV27 to TRBJ2-5, with D maybe TRBD2 (6 bases). The germline V and J ends were trimmed by 7 bases and 4 bases, with 16 bases remaining between them. Looked up from germline, CDR1 is MNHEY and CDR2 is SMNVEV (reference sequence). This CDR3 has 14 residues. In nucleotides, the CDR3 is TGTGCCAGCACGCCCGGGCACGGGGGAGAGACCCAGTACTTC. This encodes CASTPGHGGETQYF.

The V and J genes are TRBV27 and TRBJ1-6, with D perhaps TRBD1 (6 bases). The V gene lost 2 bases and the J gene lost 18 bases, with 17 bases spanning the gap. Germline values: CDR1 MNHEY, CDR2 SMNVEV (reference sequence). The CDR3 extends over 13 amino acids. The CDR3 loop reads CASSLDGTSFYHF. CDR3 DNA: TGTGCCAGCAGTTTAGACGGGACATCCTTTTACCACTTT.

This clone came up a few times. The gene calls are TRBV6-4 and TRBJ2-2; tentatively, D is TRBD1 (5 bases). V lost 4 bases and J 6 bases, leaving 9 bases between the germline ends. In germline, CDR1 is MRHNA, CDR2 SNTAGT. The CDR3 has 13 residues. The CDR3 nucleotides are TGTGCCAGCAGTGCACAGGTCTCCGGGGAGCTGTTTTTT. Translated, it gives CASSAQVSGELFF.

The chain combines TRBV21-1 with TRBJ1-2; whether TRBD1, the table's D call, matches the DNA was not checked. TRBV21-1 is a known pseudogene. This CDR3 spans 15 amino acids. The DNA for the CDR3 is TGTGCCAGCAGCAAAGTAGAAGGGGGAAACTATGGCTACACCTTC. This sequence encodes CASSKVEGGNYGYTF.

The rearrangement uses TRBV30 and TRBJ2-5; weak D call: TRBD2 (7 bases). Trimming shortened V by 0 bases and J by 5 bases, and 13 bases separated the two germline ends. The CDR3 has 14 residues. Germline loops: CDR1 GTSNPN, CDR2 SVGIG (reference sequence). The CDR3, as DNA: TGTGCCTGGAGTGTACAGAGGGGGGGGGAGACCCAGTACTTC. Translation: CAWSVQRGGETQYF.

The rearrangement joins TRBV6-4 to TRBJ2-3; D ambiguous. V was clipped by 2 bases and J by 0 bases, with 6 bases between them. The CDR3 is 14 amino acids. CDR1 is MRHNA and CDR2 is SNTAGT in the germline V gene. CDR3: CASSDDGSTDTQYF. In nucleotides, the CDR3 is TGTGCCAGCAGTGACGACGGGAGCACAGATACGCAGTATTTT.

The V call is TRBV4-1, the J call TRBJ2-1; D is perhaps TRBD1 (5 bases). This CDR3 is built from 12 residues. Germline V lookup: CDR1 MGHRA, CDR2 YSYEKL. The ends were cut back, 3 bases at V and 8 bases at J, with 8 bases in the middle. Written as DNA, the CDR3 is TGCGCCAGCAGCCACGACAGCGATGAGCAGTTCTTC. Translation gives CASSHDSDEQFF.

The chain recombines TRBV19 with TRBJ2-3, with D hard to call. CDR1 is LNHDA and CDR2 is SQIVND in the germline V gene (reference sequence). This CDR3 comprises 16 residues. The germline V and J ends were trimmed by 5 bases and 0 bases, with 15 bases remaining between them. The CDR3 region is CASSFQALPSTDTQYF. As DNA, the CDR3 is TGTGCCAGTAGTTTCCAAGCGCTGCCTAGCACAGATACGCAGTATTTT. Complete variable domain (other parts from reference TRBV19 and TRBJ2-3): DGGITQSPKYLFRKEGQNVTLSCEQNLNHDAMYWYRQDPGQGLRLIYYSQIVNDFQKGDIAEGYSVSREKKESFPLTVTSAQKNPTAFYLCASSFQALPSTDTQYFGPGTRLTVL.

The chain couples TRBV28 to TRBJ1-1; no reliable D call. Germline V gene data show CDR1 as MDHEN and CDR2 as SYDVKM. The CDR3 contains 11 residues. Trimming left V 6 bases short and J 3 bases short, with 5 bases between. This chain's CDR3 is CASSGDTEAFF. The CDR3 nucleotides are TGTGCCAGCAGCGGGGACACTGAAGCTTTCTTT.

The chain has TRBV30 and TRBJ2-1, with D possibly being TRBD2 (5 bases). Germline CDR1 GTSNPN, CDR2 SVGIG (reference sequence). CDR3 size: 14 residues. V was shortened by 5 bases and J by 0 bases, with 11 bases between the two germline ends. The DNA of the CDR3 is TGTGCCTGGGAGAGCGGTAGCTCCTACAATGAGCAGTTCTTC. As protein: CAWESGSSYNEQFF.

This chain links TRBV11-2 with TRBJ2-3; no reliable D call. Germline loops: CDR1 SGHAT, CDR2 FQNNGV. V was cut by 1 base and J by 4 bases, with 6 bases left in between. This CDR3 has 13 amino acids. The CDR3 DNA follows: TGTGCCAGCAGCTTAGCGCCGGCAGATACGCAGTATTTT. Translated, it gives CASSLAPADTQYF.

This chain uses TRBV29-1 with TRBJ2-5, with D tentatively TRBD2 (7 bases). V was trimmed by 2 bases and J by 4 bases, leaving 17 bases between them. This CDR3 has 15 amino acids. CDR1 SQVTM and CDR2 ANQGSEA come from the germline V gene. DNA of the CDR3: TGCAGCGTTGAACCGGCAGGGGAGGGTCGAGAGACCCAGTACTTC. Translated: CSVEPAGEGRETQYF.

This clone came up a few times. The chain joins TRBV19 to TRBJ1-5; tentative D call: TRBD1 (5 bases). CDR1 is LNHDA, CDR2 SQIVND, per germline (reference sequence). V dropped 2 bases and J dropped 9 bases, with 17 bases sitting between them. The CDR3 has 15 residues. This CDR3 reads CASSISRDSTRPQHF. The CDR3 DNA reads as TGTGCCAGTAGTATAAGCCGAGACAGTACTCGGCCCCAGCATTTT.

CDR3: CASSGGQGHSPLHF. CDR3 DNA sequence: TGTGCCAGCAGTGGGGGACAGGGACATTCACCCCTCCACTTT. This chain links TRBV6-1 with TRBJ1-6; 9 nucleotides line up with TRBD1. With V trimmed by 4 bases and J by 8 bases, 3 bases remained unmatched. Per germline, CDR1 MNHNS and CDR2 SASEGT. This CDR3 is 14 amino acids long.

The V call is TRBV6-5, the J call TRBJ1-1; D remains ambiguous. Germline lookup yields CDR1 MNHEY and CDR2 SVGAGI. V lost 2 bases to trimming and J lost 6 bases, with 13 bases between them. CDR3 size: 14 residues. In DNA, the CDR3 is TGTGCCAGCAGTTACGGAGGAGAGGGCTCTGAAGCTTTCTTT. Translation gives CASSYGGEGSEAFF.

Remarks on this clone: The sample contains more than one DNA sequence encoding this CDR3. The chain links TRBV7-9 to TRBJ2-7, with TRBD2 matching over 10 bases. CDR3 length: 15 residues. Germline lookup yields CDR1 SEHNR and CDR2 FQNEAQ (reference sequence). The trim removed 1 base at V and 0 bases at J, leaving 0 bases unmatched. The DNA for the CDR3 is TGTGCCAGCAGCTTAGGGACTAGCGGCTCCTACGAGCAGTACTTC. Protein: CASSLGTSGSYEQYF.

This chain connects TRBV2 to TRBJ2-3; 11 bases agree with TRBD2. The V gene's germline CDR1 is SNHLY and CDR2 FYNNEI. CDR3 length: 15 amino acids. Unmatched junction bases numbered 10, after V lost 9 bases and J lost 5 bases. The CDR3 loop reads CARRILAGAGDTQYF. The CDR3 DNA sequence: TGTGCCAGACGAATACTAGCGGGAGCCGGAGATACGCAGTATTTT.

This chain joins TRBV30 and TRBJ1-2, with 9 bases aligning to TRBD1. This CDR3 has 13 residues. The V gene's germline CDR1 is GTSNPN and CDR2 SVGIG (reference sequence). Trimming removed 3 bases from V and 8 bases from J; junction bases left unmatched: 7. CDR3 sequence: CAWSPGQGRGYTF. CDR3 bases: TGTGCCTGGAGCCCCGGACAGGGGAGAGGCTACACCTTC.

The chain links TRBV5-1 to TRBJ1-4, with no clear D. The CDR3 sequence is 14 residues long. Germline CDR1 is SGHRS and CDR2 is YFSETQ. Trimming removed 6 bases at V and 8 bases at J, with 17 bases between. CDR3 residues: CASMPGSPGEKLFF. DNA of the CDR3: TGCGCCAGCATGCCCGGGTCCCCGGGGGAAAAACTGTTTTTT. The variable domain in full, completed from reference TRBV5-1 and TRBJ1-4, reads KAGVTQTPRYLIKTRGQQVTLSCSPISGHRSVSWYQQTPGQGLQFLFEYFSETQRNKGNFPGRFSGRQFSNSRSEMNVSTLELGDSALYLCASMPGSPGEKLFFGSGTQLSVL.

The chain joins TRBV27 to TRBJ1-2; 9 bases are shared with TRBD1. The V gene end was trimmed by 6 bases and the J gene end by 4 bases; junction bases not matched to a gene: 12. The CDR3 is 16 residues long. The germline CDR1 and CDR2 sequences are MNHEY and SMNVEV (reference sequence). The CDR3 sequence: CASSRFPGQGLYGYTF. The CDR3 DNA is TGTGCCAGCAGCCGATTCCCGGGACAGGGCCTCTATGGCTACACCTTC.

The V and J genes are TRBV7-2 and TRBJ2-1; D call uncertain. This CDR3 has 14 amino acids. V was pared by 5 bases and J by 1 base, with 9 bases between. Germline assignment: CDR1 SGHTA and CDR2 FQGNSA. CDR3 amino acids: CASSPDWSYNEQFF. In DNA form, the CDR3 reads TGTGCCAGCAGCCCCGACTGGTCCTACAATGAGCAGTTCTTC.

The chain uses TRBV7-8 and TRBJ1-5, with a possible D match to TRBD1 (5 bases). CDR3 length: 16 residues. The ends were cut back, 1 base at V and 1 base at J, with 11 bases in the middle. The V gene's germline CDR1 is SGHVS and CDR2 FQNEAQ. In DNA, the CDR3 is TGTGCCAGCAGCTTAGAATACAGGATGAGCAATCAGCCCCAGCATTTT. Protein: CASSLEYRMSNQPQHF. The variable domain in full, completed from reference TRBV7-8 and TRBJ1-5, reads GAGVSQSPRYKVAKRGQDVALRCDPISGHVSLFWYQQALGQGPEFLTYFQNEAQLDKSGLPSDRFFAERPEGSVSTLKIQRTQQEDSAVYLCASSLEYRMSNQPQHFGDGTRLSIL.

J is TRBJ2-1 and V is TRBV19; TRBD2 is a possible D gene (6 bases). CDR1 is LNHDA and CDR2 is SQIVND in the germline V gene (reference sequence). V was clipped by 5 bases and J by 7 bases, with 18 bases between them. CDR3 length: 15 residues. Here the CDR3 DNA reads TGTGCCAGTAGTGGGGCCTTAGCGGACACAAATGAGCAGTTCTTC. This gives the protein CASSGALADTNEQFF.

The chain links TRBV18 to TRBJ1-5; the D is unclear. CDR3 length equals 14 residues. Trimming removed 6 bases from V and 0 bases from J, with 9 bases in between. Per the germline V gene, CDR1 is KGHSH and CDR2 is LQKENI. This chain's CDR3 is CASSLRYSNQPQHF. CDR3 bases: TGTGCCAGCTCCCTCAGGTATAGCAATCAGCCCCAGCATTTT.

The chain uses TRBV5-1 and TRBJ1-2; 11 positions match TRBD1. V gave up 0 bases and J gave up 8 bases; unmatched junction bases: 3. CDR3 size: 14 residues. Germline CDR1 reads SGHRS; CDR2 reads YFSETQ. CDR3 bases: TGCGCCAGCAGCTTGGGGACAGGGGGCTGGGGCTACACCTTC. As protein: CASSLGTGGWGYTF.